This is a list of T cell receptor beta chains from one sample in a study of blood T cell repertoires in COVID-19. This table comes from immunoSEQ multiplex PCR, and its TCRdb copy is limited to in-frame clones, with some not included. The repertoire holds some 700,000 clones, with 80% to 90% as singletons. Sequenced material: peripheral blood. The receptors were sampled from a woman between 18 and 29 years old with acute or convalescent COVID-19. Both conserved end residues are part of each CDR3. A D gene is named only where the DNA matches it firmly. Size is omitted from some rows. Given values are once, few, many or a class for expanded clones.

TRBV4-2	-	TRBJ2-7	TRBD1	18	CASSQSSSRTGGSYEQYF	TGTGCCAGCAGCCAATCATCTTCGCGGACAGGGGGCTCCTACGAGCAGTACTTC
TRBV4-1	-	TRBJ2-7	-	14	CASSPLTDSYEQYF	TGCGCCAGCAGCCCCCTGACAGATTCCTACGAGCAGTACTTC
TRBV27	-	TRBJ1-1	-	13	CASSLRGYTEAFF	TGTGCCAGCAGTTTAAGAGGGTACACTGAAGCTTTCTTT
TRBV27	-	TRBJ1-2	-	14	CASSKGLTNYGYTF	TGTGCCAGCAGTAAGGGGCTAACTAACTATGGCTACACCTTC
TRBV19	-	TRBJ1-2	-	15	CASTREDWTNYGYTF	TGTGCCAGTACTAGGGAGGACTGGACTAACTATGGCTACACCTTC
TRBV7-2	-	TRBJ2-3	-	15	CASSPWGGRTDTQYF	TGTGCCAGCAGCCCCTGGGGGGGCCGAACAGATACGCAGTATTTT
TRBV6-5	-	TRBJ1-5	TRBD1	13	CASGDSSNQPQHF	TGTGCCAGCGGGGACAGTAGCAATCAGCCCCAGCATTTT
TRBV30	-	TRBJ1-6	TRBD1	17	CAWSSRTGPFNNSPLHF	TGTGCCTGGAGTTCGAGGACAGGGCCTTTTAATAATTCACCCCTCCACTTT
TRBV7-8	-	TRBJ1-1	TRBD1	14	CASSFGTGGDEAFF	TGTGCCAGCAGCTTCGGGACAGGGGGAGATGAAGCTTTCTTT
TRBV13	-	TRBJ1-2	-	15	CASSLGRGRGYGYTF	TGTGCCAGCAGCTTAGGCCGGGGGAGAGGCTATGGCTACACCTTC
TRBV3-1/TRBV3-2	-	TRBJ1-2	-	14	CASSQSDTNYGYTF	TGTGCCAGCAGCCAAAGTGACACTAACTATGGCTACACCTTC
TRBV27	once	TRBJ2-7	-	13	CASSLFQGYEQYF	TGTGCCAGCAGTTTATTTCAGGGATACGAGCAGTACTTC
TRBV27	-	TRBJ1-1	-	14	CASRYSGLRTEAFF	TGTGCCAGCAGGTACTCAGGGTTGCGCACTGAAGCTTTCTTT
TRBV5-6	-	TRBJ1-5	-	15	CASSAIRGPGQPQHF	TGTGCCAGCAGCGCCATTCGGGGTCCAGGTCAGCCCCAGCATTTT
TRBV6-5	once	TRBJ1-2	TRBD1	15	CASRGDRDFRYGYTF	TGTGCCAGCAGGGGGGACAGGGATTTTCGCTATGGCTACACCTTC